A single sample gave rise to the 24 T cell receptor beta chains below, sequenced in a study of blood T cell repertoires in COVID-19. Only in-frame clones appear in the TCRdb table, and some are missing; sequencing was by immunoSEQ multiplex PCR. The table has under 150,000 clones, roughly 80% seen once. Source material: peripheral blood. The source is a woman in her fifties or sixties with active or convalescent COVID-19.

Worth noting for this clone: Different DNA sequences within this sample yield the same CDR3. The gene calls are TRBV7-9 and TRBJ1-2; 8 bases line up with TRBD1. Germline lookup yields CDR1 SEHNR and CDR2 FQNEAQ (reference sequence). V lost 5 bases, J lost 7 bases, and 6 bases stayed unmatched. This CDR3 contains 13 residues. The CDR3 DNA follows: TGTGCCAGCAGCCTCGGACAGGGATCTGGCTACACCTTC. Translated: CASSLGQGSGYTF.

This sequence joins TRBV11-3 and TRBJ2-7, with D maybe TRBD2 (5 bases). CDR3 length: 15 amino acids. Trimming removed 5 bases at V and 2 bases at J, with 16 bases between. The V gene's germline CDR1 is SGHNT and CDR2 YENEEA. CDR3 nucleotide sequence: TGTGCCAGCAGCCCTTCCTCAGGAGGACCCTACGAGCAGTACTTC. Its translation is CASSPSSGGPYEQYF.

The chain uses TRBV4-3 and TRBJ2-7; 10 bases map to TRBD2. The CDR3 consists of 14 residues. The junction had 2 bases not matched to a gene; V was cut back by 4 bases and J by 2 bases. Germline CDR1 reads LGHNA; CDR2 reads YSLEER. The CDR3 protein is CASSLSGGAYEQYF. The DNA of the CDR3 is TGCGCCAGCAGCCTCAGCGGGGGGGCCTACGAGCAGTACTTC.

This clone was detected only a few times. This chain links TRBV7-3 with TRBJ1-2; 7 bases match TRBD1. V shed 0 bases and J 4 bases; nucleotides not matched to a gene: 8. CDR3 length: 16 amino acids. The V gene's germline CDR1 is SGHTA and CDR2 FQGTGA. For the CDR3, the DNA is TGTGCCAGCAGCTTAACCTCGGGACAGCCCAGCTATGGCTACACCTTC. This gives the protein CASSLTSGQPSYGYTF.

The V call is TRBV7-2, the J call TRBJ2-7; 7 positions match TRBD2. Germline values: CDR1 SGHTA, CDR2 FQGNSA. The J segment lost 5 bases and the V segment lost 3 bases, leaving 4 bases of the junction unmatched. CDR3 length: 13 amino acids. In DNA form, the CDR3 reads TGTGCCAGCAGCTTGTCGGGGGGAGACGAGCAGTACTTC. Encoded protein: CASSLSGGDEQYF.

The chain is built from TRBV7-3 and TRBJ2-3; 8 nucleotides match TRBD2. Germline V lookup: CDR1 SGHTA, CDR2 FQGTGA. The CDR3 runs to 15 residues. J gave up 6 bases and V 2 bases, and 7 bases lay outside the gene matches. CDR3 amino acids: CASSLVLAAMDTQYF. DNA for the CDR3: TGTGCCAGCAGCTTAGTACTAGCGGCAATGGATACGCAGTATTTT.

This clone has just a few counts. This sequence joins TRBV29-1 and TRBJ2-1; D not certain. V gave up 6 bases and J gave up 14 bases, with 14 bases separating them. Germline CDR1 SQVTM, CDR2 ANQGSEA. The CDR3 totals 10 residues. The CDR3 nucleotides are TGCAGCGTCCTTACCGGCCGGGAGTTCTTC. Translated: CSVLTGREFF.

This chain uses TRBV6-5 with TRBJ2-5, with 7 bases fitting TRBD2. CDR3 length: 14 amino acids. The germline CDR1 and CDR2 sequences are MNHEY and SVGAGI. Trimming took 6 bases from V and 5 from J; bases not matched to a gene: 9. CDR3 DNA sequence: TGTGCCAGCAGGGGGGGGGATATCGTTGAGACCCAGTACTTC. Protein: CASRGGDIVETQYF.

The genes are TRBV14 and TRBJ1-1; the D is unclear. The CDR3 length is 15 residues. With 0 bases removed from V and 1 base from J, the gap between germline ends came to 9 bases. Germline-derived CDR1 and CDR2 are SGHDN and FVKESK. CDR3 sequence (DNA): TGTGCCAGCAGCCAAGAGAGGCAGCCGAACACTGAAGCTTTCTTT. This translates into CASSQERQPNTEAFF.

In its sample, this clone was seen a few times. J is TRBJ1-5 and V is TRBV28; D remains ambiguous. Germline V gene lookup returns CDR1 MDHEN and CDR2 SYDVKM. Trimming pared 7 bases from V and 7 bases from J, leaving 17 bases between. The CDR3 length is 14 residues. The CDR3 coding sequence is TGTGCCAGCACCACCAGCGGGCAGACGCAGCCCCAGCATTTT. This gives the protein CASTTSGQTQPQHF.

The J gene is TRBJ1-1, the V gene TRBV19; D unclear. The V end lost 4 bases, the J end lost 1 base, and 16 bases lay between the germline ends. Germline values: CDR1 LNHDA, CDR2 SQIVND (reference sequence). CDR3 length: 16 amino acids. The CDR3 DNA sequence: TGTGCCAGTAGTACCCTCGCTGATTCGAGGAACACTGAAGCTTTCTTT. Its protein product is CASSTLADSRNTEAFF.

The rearrangement uses TRBV19 and TRBJ2-3; D perhaps matches TRBD1 (6 bases). The V gene lost 6 bases and the J gene lost 2 bases, with 9 bases spanning the gap. Germline-derived CDR1 and CDR2 are LNHDA and SQIVND (reference sequence). CDR3 size: 13 residues. CDR3 in DNA: TGTGCCAGTAGACAGGGCCTCACAGATACGCAGTATTTT. Protein sequence: CASRQGLTDTQYF.

V and J are TRBV6-2 or TRBV6-3 and TRBJ2-5; 9 bases map to TRBD2. Germline V CDR1 and CDR2: MNHEY, SVGEGT. V gave up 5 bases and J gave up 4 bases; unmatched junction bases: 5. This CDR3 has 14 residues. Written as DNA, the CDR3 is TGTGCCAGCAGTACGGGGACTAGCACAGAGACCCAGTACTTC. The encoded protein is CASSTGTSTETQYF.

The V and J genes are TRBV2 and TRBJ1-1; tentative D call: TRBD1 (6 bases). The CDR3 runs to 16 residues. Between the trimmed V and J ends, which lost 1 base and 3 bases, there was a span of 15 bases. CDR1 SNHLY and CDR2 FYNNEI come from the germline V gene. The DNA for the CDR3 is TGTGCCAGCAGTGAAGTTCCCCGAGGGGGTTACACTGAAGCTTTCTTT. Its protein product is CASSEVPRGGYTEAFF.

This chain connects TRBV7-2 to TRBJ1-6; 9 nucleotides align to TRBD1. Germline CDR1 is SGHTA and CDR2 is FQGNSA. Losses at the gene ends were 5 bases for V and 8 bases for J; bases not matched to a gene: 13. This CDR3 has 17 amino acids. This chain's CDR3 is CASSLRGTGLSHSPLHF. The CDR3 coding sequence is TGTGCCAGCAGCCTAAGGGGGACAGGGCTTTCCCATTCACCCCTCCACTTT. The full variable domain, with the rest looked up from reference TRBV7-2 and TRBJ1-6, is GAGVSQSPSNKVTEKGKDVELRCDPISGHTALYWYRQSLGQGLEFLIYFQGNSAPDKSGLPSDRFSAERTGGSVSTLTIQRTQQEDSAVYLCASSLRGTGLSHSPLHFGNGTRLTVT.

The genes are TRBV7-3 and TRBJ2-2; 9 nucleotides agree with TRBD2. The germline V gene encodes CDR1 SGHTA and CDR2 FQGTGA. After removal of 4 bases from V and 5 bases from J, the junction contained 11 bases not matched to a gene. The CDR3 sequence is 17 residues long. CDR3 amino acids: CASSSHTPSGETGELFF. The CDR3 DNA sequence: TGTGCCAGCAGCTCCCACACGCCTAGCGGGGAAACCGGGGAGCTGTTTTTT.

The chain has TRBV5-1 and TRBJ2-1; 9 positions agree with TRBD2. The CDR3 has 15 residues. The V gene's germline CDR1 is SGHRS and CDR2 YFSETQ. V trimming: 1 base; J trimming: 8 bases; junction bases outside the gene matches: 7. This chain's CDR3 is CASSLRREGNYEQFF. The CDR3 DNA reads as TGCGCCAGCAGCTTGCGGCGGGAGGGCAACTATGAGCAGTTCTTC.

J is TRBJ1-1 and V is TRBV19, with D possibly TRBD1 on 5 matching bases. Per germline, CDR1 LNHDA and CDR2 SQIVND (reference sequence). This CDR3 comprises 14 residues. Trimming removed 4 bases at V and 7 bases at J, with 16 bases between. CDR3 in DNA: TGTGCCAGTAGTACCGGAGGGGCCGTCGATGAAGCTTTCTTT. Encoded protein: CASSTGGAVDEAFF.

Points on this clone: Within the sample, other DNA sequences also encode this same CDR3. The V gene is TRBV7-2, the J gene TRBJ1-1; no definite D call. The V gene lost 1 base and the J gene lost 2 bases, with 8 bases spanning the gap. There are 14 residues in the CDR3. Germline CDR1 and CDR2: SGHTA and FQGNSA. The chain's CDR3 is CASSLGPGNTEAFF. The CDR3, as DNA: TGTGCCAGCAGCTTAGGGCCGGGTAACACTGAAGCTTTCTTT.

This chain connects TRBV14 to TRBJ2-1, with D possibly TRBD2 on 7 matching bases. Germline V CDR1 and CDR2: SGHDN, FVKESK. The CDR3 has 15 residues. Deletions cut 4 bases from V and 6 bases from J, with 16 bases between. In DNA, the CDR3 is TGTGCCAGCAGCCCCCGGGGGGCAGGTCGCAATGAGCAGTTCTTC. Protein: CASSPRGAGRNEQFF.

V gene TRBV5-4 combines with J gene TRBJ2-2; TRBD2 agrees at 8 bases. The CDR3 is 16 amino acids. The germline gives CDR1 SGHNT, CDR2 YYREEE (reference sequence). V lost 0 bases, J lost 5 bases, and 6 bases stayed unmatched. The CDR3 loop reads CASSLGGGRSTGELFF. The CDR3 coding sequence is TGTGCCAGCAGCTTGGGCGGGGGGCGCAGTACCGGGGAGCTGTTTTTT.

This chain links TRBV5-5 with TRBJ2-2, with D tentatively TRBD1 (5 bases). CDR3 length: 14 amino acids. Germline V gene lookup returns CDR1 SGHKS and CDR2 YYEKEE (reference sequence). Trimming removed 7 bases at V and 2 bases at J, with 12 bases between. The DNA of the CDR3 is TGTGCCAGCGTGAAGACAGTAAACACCGGGGAGCTGTTTTTT. This encodes CASVKTVNTGELFF.

The rearrangement links TRBV30 to TRBJ1-2, with 10 bases lining up with TRBD1. The CDR3 contains 12 residues. The germline gives CDR1 GTSNPN, CDR2 SVGIG (reference sequence). Germline trimming cut 5 bases from V and 8 bases from J; bases unmatched to any gene: 5. CDR3 loop: CAWGTGAGGYTF. CDR3 in DNA: TGTGCCTGGGGGACAGGGGCAGGAGGCTACACCTTC.

The chain combines TRBV28 with TRBJ1-1, with unresolved D. The CDR3 has 13 amino acids. Trimming removed 8 bases at V and 1 base at J, with 11 bases between. Germline-derived CDR1 and CDR2 are MDHEN and SYDVKM. CDR3 residues: CASRVHKNTEAFF. The CDR3 coding sequence is TGTGCCAGCCGGGTGCACAAGAACACTGAAGCTTTCTTT.